The clone carrying this TCR beta chain was detected ten times or more. Its antigen is currently unknown. This sample stems from a study of blood T cells in healthy people across ages. For the study at large: About one barcoded beta molecule per two T cells was captured by template switching. General study findings and limits: The recorded TCR beta diversity per million T cells decreased in a roughly linear manner with age.

PCR was performed a second time for roughly 7 to 12 cycles using a sample-barcoded 5' primer and a J-beta primer mix. TCRdb independently ran MiXCR on the 5' RACE reads; one entry per CDR3 protein. The sample has some 790,000 distinct CDR3 sequences; around 26% are singletons. The CDR3 runs 15 residues. Losses at the gene ends were 4 bases for V and 5 bases for J; bases not matched to a gene: 10. Germline CDR1 and CDR2: DFQATT and SNEGSKA (reference sequence). This clonotype originated in a woman older than 75 in good health. Sequencing was done on a sample of blood. The genes are TRBV20-1 and TRBJ1-4, with 7 bases matching TRBD1. CDR3 nucleotides: TGCAGTGCTAAGCGGCCCAGAGGGGGCAATGAAAAACTGTTTTTT. Protein product: CSAKRPRGGNEKLFF.